This record concerns one T cell receptor beta chain sequence. The antigen it binds to is not known. Base-call qualities are not available, and no considerably larger clone is one nucleotide away. The immunoSEQ Assay, a bias-controlled multiplex PCR, was used to amplify TCRbeta CDR3 regions from genomic DNA. Regarding the original processing steps: Within the assay, amplification of reference gene primers was used to estimate how many nucleated cells each sample contained. To quantify the absolute abundance of each unique TCRbeta CDR3 rearrangement, sequence reads were collapsed and filtered. For each sample, productive Simpson clonality was calculated as the square root of Simpson's diversity index over productive rearrangements. This immuneACCESS table, as held by TCRdb, lists in-frame sequences with V and J called but not all clones. Of the missing ones, under half trace to an unresolved V gene in checked studies; the others have no known cause. The V and J calls and the clone size are those of that table, but D and trimming were determined from the DNA. The sample profile shows 200,000 to 250,000 clones; 75% to 90% of them were found once. The biggest ten clones account for over 4% of the sample.

One collaborating source in Seattle enrolled patients during active infection and followed them longitudinally through the course of disease. Whole blood was collected in K2EDTA tubes by collaborating institutions according to the institutions' own protocols. Collaborator samples were shipped for TCRbeta analysis as frozen whole blood, isolated PBMCs, or DNA extracted from either sample type. This sample is drawn from a study of blood T cell repertoires in COVID-19 (dated by TCRdb to 2020 to 2022). Regarding the research as a whole: Samples from collaborators originated in the United States, Italy and Spain and spanned both the acute and convalescent phases of COVID-19. The material from the prospective study consisted of cDNA or gDNA derived from T cells, B-cell-depleted T cells, or PBMCs. Subjects who had been exposed to COVID-19, were actively infected with it, or had recovered from it provided the deeply sampled blood TCRbeta repertoires that made up the dataset. The repertoires were released in a freely available public database intended as a resource for research on the immune response to SARS-CoV-2. Samples were obtained from the ongoing ImmuneRACE study (first 160 participants) and from about 1,300 subjects provided by 6 global collaborators. A de-identified subject ID, COVID-19 status, age in years and sex were almost always included in the sample metadata. Where HLA class I and class II types were available, the types were taken from metadata supplied by the sample provider, not from assay-based typing.

General study outcomes and caveats: The amount of clinical and demographic metadata varied by source and participant and was provided uncurated.

The germline V gene provides CDR1 SGHAT and CDR2 FQNNGV. V is pared back by 5 bases and J by 2 bases, with 13 bases lying between the germline termini. Counted from cysteine to phenylalanine, this CDR3 has 15 amino acids. Just the 45-base CDR3 DNA is kept, in frame starting at base 1. The receptor comes from a woman aged 70-85 years with COVID-19, enrolled during active disease. Sequencing was carried out using peripheral blood. The rearranged segments are TRBV11-2 and TRBJ2-1; the D region possibly corresponds to TRBD1 (6 bases align). The base sequence is TGTGCCAGCAGCCTGACAGGCGAACCCTACAATGAGCAGTTCTTC. This yields the protein CASSLTGEPYNEQFF.